The TCR beta chain under discussion was sequenced for a study of cytomegalovirus exposure and HLA in healthy donors. The CDR3 is 16 amino acids. The V and J ends lost 5 bases and 1 base respectively, with 14 bases between them. The V gene's germline CDR1 is LNHDA and CDR2 SQIVND (reference sequence). For this clone: Its target is unknown.

The PCR made use of 60 Vbeta and 13 Jbeta primers. Here immunoSEQ multiplex PCR was the method, and the copy in TCRdb shows in-frame clones only, minus some. The sample gives 100,000 or so clones, over 70% of which show up once; about 5.8% is in the top ten. Broader study findings: It emerged from a later analysis that several of the most significant clusters appeared to be linked to common viral pathogens. As confirmed in vitro, a few CMV-associated chains were specific for CMV antigens. Highest at DRB1 and lowest at HLA-C, TCR association rates differed among HLA loci in a later analysis.

The sample comprised PBMCs. The source of this sequence is a male donor in good health and CMV-seronegative. The chain is built from TRBV19 and TRBJ2-2; weak D call: TRBD2 (5 bases). CDR3 loop: CASSGEYTGNTGELFF. The CDR3 nucleotides are TGTGCCAGTAGTGGGGAGTACACGGGGAACACCGGGGAGCTGTTTTTT.